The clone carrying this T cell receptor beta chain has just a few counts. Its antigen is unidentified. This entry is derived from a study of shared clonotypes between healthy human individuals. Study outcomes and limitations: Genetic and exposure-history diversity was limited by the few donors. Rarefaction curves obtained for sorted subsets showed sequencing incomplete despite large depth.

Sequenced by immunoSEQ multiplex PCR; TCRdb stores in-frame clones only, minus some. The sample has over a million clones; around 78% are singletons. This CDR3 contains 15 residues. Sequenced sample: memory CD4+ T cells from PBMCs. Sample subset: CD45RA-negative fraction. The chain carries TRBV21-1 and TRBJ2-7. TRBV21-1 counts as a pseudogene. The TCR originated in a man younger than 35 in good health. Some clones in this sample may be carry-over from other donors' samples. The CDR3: CASSESGRAALEQYF. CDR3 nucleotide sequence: TGTGCCAGCAGCGAAAGTGGTCGGGCTGCCCTCGAGCAGTACTTC.